This T cell receptor beta chain derives from a study of blood T cell repertoires in COVID-19. Whole-study context: Spain, Italy and the United States supplied samples that represented acute and convalescent COVID-19. The cDNA or gDNA used as material had been derived from T cells, B-cell-depleted T cells, or PBMCs.

Authors' data handling: Cell counts per sample came from amplifying reference gene primers. The data were produced by immunoSEQ multiplex PCR, yet TCRdb's version contains in-frame clones alone and is incomplete. V and J calls and clone size come straight from that table; D and trimming were deduced from the DNA. Of tens of thousands of clones detected, more than 70% appear once; the ten largest clones hold approximately 6.9%. Per germline, CDR1 LNHDA and CDR2 SQIVND (reference sequence). This CDR3 has 19 amino acids. V lost 5 bases and J lost 0; bases outside the gene matches: 15. This chain links TRBV19 with TRBJ2-3, with 9 bases identical to TRBD1. The sequence came from a man aged 55 to 70 with active or convalescent COVID-19. Sequencing used peripheral blood. The CDR3 protein is CASSLGQGYGGPSTDTQYF. DNA for the CDR3: TGTGCCAGTAGTCTTGGACAGGGGTACGGTGGACCTAGCACAGATACGCAGTATTTT.